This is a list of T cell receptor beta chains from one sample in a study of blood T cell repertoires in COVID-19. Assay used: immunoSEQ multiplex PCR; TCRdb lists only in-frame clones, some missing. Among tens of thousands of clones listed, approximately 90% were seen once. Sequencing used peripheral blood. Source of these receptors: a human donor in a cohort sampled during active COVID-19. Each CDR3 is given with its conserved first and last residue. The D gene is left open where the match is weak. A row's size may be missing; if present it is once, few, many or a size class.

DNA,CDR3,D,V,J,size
TGTGCCAGCAGCGTAGAGGGGACAGGGGCGAATTCACCCCTCCACTTT,CASSVEGTGANSPLHF,TRBD1,TRBV9,TRBJ1-6,.
TGTGCCAGCTCACCACCTGAGGGACAGGGGGTCAATGAGCAGTTCTTC,CASSPPEGQGVNEQFF,TRBD1,TRBV18,TRBJ2-1,.
TGTGCCATCACACGAGCCCCGGAGTCGACTGTAAACAATGAGCAGTTCTTC,CAITRAPESTVNNEQFF,.,TRBV11-2,TRBJ2-1,few
TGCGCCAGCAGCCAAGATCGGGACTACCGGTACCAAGAGACCCAGTACTTC,CASSQDRDYRYQETQYF,TRBD2,TRBV4-1,TRBJ2-5,.
TGTGCCAGCAGACCGACCGGGAGCTCCTATAATTCACCCCTCCACTTT,CASRPTGSSYNSPLHF,.,TRBV2,TRBJ1-6,.
TGTGCCAGTAGTCGGACGGCAGGGGCCCTAGCCTCCGAAGCTTTCTTT,CASSRTAGALASEAFF,.,TRBV19,TRBJ1-1,.
TGTGCCAGCAGTTTTGGACAGGATTGGGACAATGAGCAGTTCTTC,CASSFGQDWDNEQFF,TRBD1,TRBV5-4,TRBJ2-1,.
TGTGCCAGCAGCGGACCAGGGGGCGATCCGTACACTGAAGCTTTCTTT,CASSGPGGDPYTEAFF,TRBD1,TRBV7-9,TRBJ1-1,.
TGTGCCAGCAGCTTAGGGGTAGGGGTCTACGAGCAGTACTTC,CASSLGVGVYEQYF,.,TRBV7-9,TRBJ2-7,.
TGCGCCAGCAGCCTGGGACAGGGGGCCGCTGAAGCTTTCTTT,CASSLGQGAAEAFF,TRBD1,TRBV5-1,TRBJ1-1,once
TGTGCCAGCAGCGTAGGTGGACAGGGGTTCGTTACGCAGTATTTT,CASSVGGQGFVTQYF,TRBD1,TRBV9,TRBJ2-3,.
TGTGCCAGTAGTATATGGGGGGCTGGGGCCAACGTCCTGACTTTC,CASSIWGAGANVLTF,.,TRBV19,TRBJ2-6,.
TGTGCCAGTAGTCAGACAGGGCAAAATGAAAAACTGTTTTTT,CASSQTGQNEKLFF,TRBD1,TRBV19,TRBJ1-4,once
TGTGCCAGCAGTTACGGAGGGACTGAAGCTTTCTTT,CASSYGGTEAFF,.,TRBV6-5,TRBJ1-1,.
TGTGCCAGCAGCTTACTGAGCGGGGGCGCCCCCTACGAGCAGTACTTC,CASSLLSGGAPYEQYF,TRBD2,TRBV7-2,TRBJ2-7,.
TGCGCCAGCAAATCCGGGTACTGGGCCTACAATGAGCAGTTCTTC,CASKSGYWAYNEQFF,.,TRBV4-1,TRBJ2-1,.
TGTGCCTGGATGCAGGGGATGGGCACTGAAGCTTTCTTT,CAWMQGMGTEAFF,.,TRBV30,TRBJ1-1,.
TGTGCCAGCAGCGTAGCTGTCAGGGGGTACAATGAGCAGTTCTTC,CASSVAVRGYNEQFF,TRBD1,TRBV9,TRBJ2-1,.
TGTGCCAGCTTCCCTAGCGGGGCCTACAATGAGCAGTTCTTC,CASFPSGAYNEQFF,TRBD2,TRBV18,TRBJ2-1,.
TGTGCCAGCAGCTTGGTCAGCTACAATGAGCAGTTCTTC,CASSLVSYNEQFF,.,TRBV5-4,TRBJ2-1,.
TGCGCCAGCAGCCCCCCCGCCGCGGGTTCGACCGGGGAGCTGTTTTTT,CASSPPAAGSTGELFF,.,TRBV5-1,TRBJ2-2,.
TGTGCCAGCAGTGACGAGGGCGGTAATTCACCCCTCCACTTT,CASSDEGGNSPLHF,.,TRBV6-4,TRBJ1-6,.
TGCAGCCTAGCGGGACAAGAAGGCACAGATACGCAGTATTTT,CSLAGQEGTDTQYF,TRBD2,TRBV29-1,TRBJ2-3,.
TGTGCCAGCAGCTTGGGACTGACAGGGTCTGGAAACACCATATATTTT,CASSLGLTGSGNTIYF,TRBD1,TRBV5-8,TRBJ1-3,.
TGTGCCACCCAGACAAGTAGTGAAGCTTTCTTT,CATQTSSEAFF,.,TRBV19,TRBJ1-1,.
TGCGCCAGCAGTCCCAAGGCTCCGACAGGGGTAGCAGAGACCCAGTACTTC,CASSPKAPTGVAETQYF,TRBD1,TRBV23-1,TRBJ2-5,.
TGTGCCAGCAGCTTGGTTGCCAGGGGGCTCGGCACAGATACGCAGTATTTT,CASSLVARGLGTDTQYF,TRBD1,TRBV7-3,TRBJ2-3,.
TGTGCCAGCAGTTTTTCTTCAGAGACCCAGTACTTC,CASSFSSETQYF,.,TRBV12-3/TRBV12-4,TRBJ2-5,.
TGCGCCAGCCTACTCCGCAGGAGGTGCCAAGAGACCCAGTACTTC,CASLLRRRCQETQYF,.,TRBV23-1,TRBJ2-5,.
TGCAGTGCTCAGGGGCTCACTGAAGCTTTCTTT,CSAQGLTEAFF,.,TRBV20-1,TRBJ1-1,.
TGTGCCAGTACCCCTGGGACTTACGGCACTGAAGCTTTCTTT,CASTPGTYGTEAFF,.,TRBV19,TRBJ1-1,.
TGTGCCAGCAGAGGGACAGGGGGCTACGAGCAGTACTTC,CASRGTGGYEQYF,TRBD1,TRBV6-5,TRBJ2-7,.
TGTGCCAGCACTATCGGACAGGGGGCTTACTATGGCTACACCTTC,CASTIGQGAYYGYTF,TRBD1,TRBV28,TRBJ1-2,.
TGTGCCAGCAGTTTAATGGACACAGCCGTGAGTGATCAGCCCCAGCATTTT,CASSLMDTAVSDQPQHF,.,TRBV28,TRBJ1-5,.
TGTGCCAGTAGCGGGACAGAGTACGAGCAGTACTTC,CASSGTEYEQYF,TRBD1,TRBV19,TRBJ2-7,few
TGTGCCATCAGTGAGTCTAGAGGCGAACAGCCCCAGCATTTT,CAISESRGEQPQHF,.,TRBV10-3,TRBJ1-5,.
TGTGCCAGCACCCGGGGACTAGCGGGAGGTGGGGAGACCCAGTACTTC,CASTRGLAGGGETQYF,TRBD2,TRBV6-6,TRBJ2-5,.
TGCAGCGCACAAGCGGGGGGAAACACCGGGGAGCTGTTTTTT,CSAQAGGNTGELFF,TRBD2,TRBV29-1,TRBJ2-2,few
TGTGCCAGCAGCATAGGAGTTGGTGCCGGCAATCAGCCCCAGCATTTT,CASSIGVGAGNQPQHF,.,TRBV7-8,TRBJ1-5,few
TGTGCCAGCAGCCAATTACAGACGAACACTGAAGCTTTCTTT,CASSQLQTNTEAFF,.,TRBV3-1/TRBV3-2,TRBJ1-1,.
TGTGCCAGCAGTGCCTGGGGACTAGCTAATGGAGAGACCCAGTACTTC,CASSAWGLANGETQYF,TRBD2,TRBV6-2/TRBV6-3,TRBJ2-5,.
TGCGCCAGCAGCTTACAAGCTAGACAGGGCGTAGCTTTCTTT,CASSLQARQGVAFF,TRBD1,TRBV5-1,TRBJ1-1,.
TGTGCCAGCAGCTTAGTCACGGGGACCGGGGAGCTGTTTTTT,CASSLVTGTGELFF,.,TRBV11-2,TRBJ2-2,.
TGCGCCAGCAGCCAGGCTGGTCTTGCGGGGGGCCTATACGAGCAGTACTTC,CASSQAGLAGGLYEQYF,TRBD2,TRBV4-1,TRBJ2-7,.
TGTGCCAGCAGCCTAAATCGAGTGAACACTGAAGCTTTCTTT,CASSLNRVNTEAFF,.,TRBV28,TRBJ1-1,few
TGTGCCAGCAGCTCACTAGCGGAAACCGGGGAGCTGTTTTTT,CASSSLAETGELFF,TRBD2,TRBV7-8,TRBJ2-2,few
TGTGCCAGTAGTACGAGGAGGGGCGCAACTAATGAAAAACTGTTTTTT,CASSTRRGATNEKLFF,.,TRBV19,TRBJ1-4,.
TGCGCCAGCAGCCAAGTCGGTCTAGCGGCAACCTACGAGCAGTACTTC,CASSQVGLAATYEQYF,TRBD2,TRBV4-1,TRBJ2-7,.
TGTGCCAGCGGTGGGCGGGGGGGCCTCCACGAGCAGTACTTC,CASGGRGGLHEQYF,TRBD2,TRBV2,TRBJ2-7,.
TGTGCCAGCAGGAGGCTCGGGACAGCAGATAATGAAAAACTGTTTTTT,CASRRLGTADNEKLFF,TRBD1,TRBV27,TRBJ1-4,.
TGTGCCAGCAGTTTACAGGGAAAGGGGAACGCAGATACGCAGTATTTT,CASSLQGKGNADTQYF,.,TRBV28,TRBJ2-3,.